The rows below give T cell receptor beta chains drawn from one sample of a study of blood T cell repertoires in COVID-19. Data came from immunoSEQ multiplex PCR; TCRdb stores just in-frame clones and leaves some out. The table shows tens of thousands of clones, with 85% occurring only once. Sequencing input: peripheral blood. Receptor source: a human donor with acute or convalescent COVID-19. The donor label of this sample is uncertain. Both conserved end residues are part of each CDR3. Fields, in order: D gene, CDR3 length, clone size, J gene, V gene, CDR3 DNA, CDR3 protein. D genes are given only for firm matches. Not every row has a clone size; where given, it reads once, few, many or a size class.

>.|14|few|TRBJ1-5|TRBV28
TGTGCCAGCAGTTTCCCCTTGAGCAATCAGCCCCAGCATTTT
CASSFPLSNQPQHF
>.|14|.|TRBJ1-5|TRBV5-1
TGCGCCAGCAGTTCCGGGACACCTAATCAGCCCCAGCATTTT
CASSSGTPNQPQHF
>.|12|.|TRBJ1-1|TRBV10-3
TGTGCCATCACAGACGGGGATACTGAAGCTTTCTTT
CAITDGDTEAFF
>.|15|.|TRBJ1-5|TRBV9
TGTGCCAGCAGCGTAGGAGCAGGGGCGGTTCAGCCCCAGCATTTT
CASSVGAGAVQPQHF
>TRBD2|13|.|TRBJ2-1|TRBV25-1
TGTGCCAGCAAGGGACTAGTTAGCAATGAGCAGTTCTTC
CASKGLVSNEQFF
>TRBD1|15|.|TRBJ2-7|TRBV6-1
TGTGCCAGCAGTGAGGGACAGGCCCACCCTTACGAGCAGTACTTC
CASSEGQAHPYEQYF
>.|17|.|TRBJ2-1|TRBV4-1
TGCGCCAGCAGCCAAGCTATAGCGGTGAAAGGCTACAATGAGCAGTTCTTC
CASSQAIAVKGYNEQFF
>TRBD1|13|.|TRBJ1-4|TRBV29-1
TGCAGCGGTCGGACAGGGGGCGCATTGGAACTGTTTTTT
CSGRTGGALELFF
>.|16|once|TRBJ1-6|TRBV7-2
TGTGCCAGCAGCTTAGATCACAACTCCTATAATTCACCCCTCCACTTT
CASSLDHNSYNSPLHF
>.|13|.|TRBJ2-5|TRBV10-3
TGTGCCATCAGTGCGGAGGGCAGGGAGACCCAGTACTTC
CAISAEGRETQYF
>.|12|few|TRBJ1-1|TRBV30
TGTGCCTGGAGTACCGGGAGAACTGAAGCTTTCTTT
CAWSTGRTEAFF
>.|14|.|TRBJ1-3|TRBV11-3
TGTGCCAGCACCCCAGGGAACCTGGGGAACACCATATATTTT
CASTPGNLGNTIYF
>.|12|.|TRBJ2-1|TRBV7-8
TGTGCCAGCAGCTTAGCTTTGCGTGAGCAGTTCTTC
CASSLALREQFF
>.|12|.|TRBJ1-2|TRBV6-5
TGTGCCCTAACCGGGGGAGACTATGGCTACACCTTC
CALTGGDYGYTF
>.|12|.|TRBJ1-3|TRBV12-3/TRBV12-4
TGTGCCAGCATGGGGGGTGGAAACACCATATATTTT
CASMGGGNTIYF
>.|16|.|TRBJ2-3|TRBV28
TGTGCCAGCAGTTTAATTACGGGTTCTAGCACAGATACGCAGTATTTT
CASSLITGSSTDTQYF
>.|16|.|TRBJ2-1|TRBV5-8
TGTGCCAGCAGCTTGGGGTTTAGCGCCGAATACAATGAGCAGTTCTTC
CASSLGFSAEYNEQFF
>.|12|.|TRBJ2-5|TRBV5-4
TGTGCCAGCAGCTCGTACCAAGAGACCCAGTACTTC
CASSSYQETQYF
>.|14|.|TRBJ2-7|TRBV7-2
TGTGCCAGCAGCTCTCCCCGACTCTCCTACGAGCAGTACTTC
CASSSPRLSYEQYF
>.|11|.|TRBJ1-2|TRBV30
TGTGCCTGGAGAATACAGTATGGCTACACCTTC
CAWRIQYGYTF
>TRBD1|14|.|TRBJ1-2|TRBV19
TGTGCCAGTAGACCAGCAGGGGGCGCGATTGGCTACACCTTC
CASRPAGGAIGYTF
>.|13|.|TRBJ1-5|TRBV19
TGTGCCAGTAGTATCAGTAGCAATCAGCCCCAGCATTTT
CASSISSNQPQHF
>.|16|.|TRBJ1-3|TRBV18
TGTGCCAGCTCACCAGGGCATCTGCTCTCTGGAAACACCATATATTTT
CASSPGHLLSGNTIYF
>.|14|few|TRBJ1-4|TRBV5-1
TGCGCCAGCAGCTTGGGACAGGAGGATGAAAAACTGTTTTTT
CASSLGQEDEKLFF
>.|16|.|TRBJ1-1|TRBV9
TGTGCCAGCAGCAGGGACCTGCGGGGGGTAGACACTGAAGCTTTCTTT
CASSRDLRGVDTEAFF
>.|16|.|TRBJ1-2|TRBV14
TGTGCCAGCAGCCAAATAACAGGGAATCTCGCGGCTGGCTACACCTTC
CASSQITGNLAAGYTF
>TRBD1|13|.|TRBJ1-2|TRBV7-9
TGTGCCAGCAGCTGGGACAGGGGCTATGGCTACACCTTC
CASSWDRGYGYTF
>TRBD1|16|.|TRBJ1-2|TRBV30
TGTGCCTGGACTGAAGATTTCAACAGGGGGCGCGGAGGCTACACCTTC
CAWTEDFNRGRGGYTF
>TRBD1|14|.|TRBJ1-1|TRBV7-8
TGTGCCAGCAGCTCCGGGACAGGGTCTGGCGTAGCTTTCTTT
CASSSGTGSGVAFF
>.|15|few|TRBJ1-1|TRBV6-5
TGTGCCAGCAAGGGAGGATGGGCCATGAACACTGAAGCTTTCTTT
CASKGGWAMNTEAFF
>TRBD1|15|few|TRBJ2-1|TRBV5-4
TGTGCCAGCAGCCCCCCGGACAGGGGATCAATAGAGCAGTTCTTC
CASSPPDRGSIEQFF
>TRBD1|15|.|TRBJ1-4|TRBV4-1
TGCGCCAGCAGCCAAGGTAGACAGGGAGGCGAAAAACTGTTTTTT
CASSQGRQGGEKLFF
>.|15|.|TRBJ1-1|TRBV2
TGTGCCAGCAGTGAAGCGCTTGGGCAGAACACTGAAGCTTTCTTT
CASSEALGQNTEAFF
>.|14|.|TRBJ1-1|TRBV4-2
TGTGCCAGCAGCCAAGAGGTACAGAACACTGAAGCTTTCTTT
CASSQEVQNTEAFF
>TRBD1|14|.|TRBJ1-6|TRBV11-3
TGTGCCAGCAGCTCCCGACAGGGGTATTCACCCCTCCACTTT
CASSSRQGYSPLHF
>.|16|.|TRBJ1-3|TRBV7-2
TGTGCCAGCAGCTTAGTGCTGGGCCCCGTGGGAAACACCATATATTTT
CASSLVLGPVGNTIYF
>TRBD1|14|.|TRBJ2-1|TRBV5-6
TGTGCCAGCAATACAGGGGCGCCCTACAATGAGCAGTTCTTC
CASNTGAPYNEQFF
>.|17|.|TRBJ2-1|TRBV5-8
TGTGCCAGCTCACCAGGGGGGCAGTCTCTCTCCTACAATGAGCAGTTCTTC
CASSPGGQSLSYNEQFF
>TRBD2|15|.|TRBJ2-1|TRBV27
TGTGCCAGCAGTTCAGGCCCAAGCGGGAGCCGAGGGCAGTTCTTC
CASSSGPSGSRGQFF
>TRBD1|15|.|TRBJ1-6|TRBV5-4
TGTGCCAGCAGCCCTGGACAGGCAGGGAATTCACCCCTCCACTTT
CASSPGQAGNSPLHF
>.|13|.|TRBJ1-6|TRBV10-3
TGTGCCATCAGCCCCCTGAGTAATTCACCCCTCCACTTT
CAISPLSNSPLHF
>TRBD1|18|.|TRBJ2-5|TRBV4-1
TGCGCCAGCAGCCAAGCCCCCCCGGTGGGGACAGCCAAAGAGACCCAGTACTTC
CASSQAPPVGTAKETQYF
>.|14|.|TRBJ1-1|TRBV7-9
TGTGCCAGCAGCTTAGTCGGGAAGGACACTGAAGCTTTCTTT
CASSLVGKDTEAFF
>.|13|once|TRBJ1-1|TRBV4-3
TGCGCCAGCAGCCGCTGGAGAAACACTGAAGCTTTCTTT
CASSRWRNTEAFF